This record looks at one TCR beta chain sequence and its context. These data are taken from a study of blood T cell repertoires in COVID-19. Study-level information: The analysed material was cDNA or gDNA that came from T cells, B-cell-depleted T cells, or PBMCs.

Germline loops: CDR1 SGHDT, CDR2 YYEEEE. CDR3 length: 14 residues. The ends were cut back, 2 bases at V and 8 bases at J, with 16 bases in the middle. Participants were aged about 18 to 100 years from 20 to 30 US areas. Resolution of symptoms, clearance, or two negative PCRs was present in recovered Cohort 3 donors. Under the authors' procedure: Nucleated cell counts were estimated from reference gene primer amplification. The data were produced by immunoSEQ multiplex PCR, yet TCRdb's version contains in-frame clones alone and is incomplete. V, J and clone size are taken as reported in that table, and D and trimming were inferred from the DNA itself. The sample records 250,000 to 350,000 clones, 87% being singletons.

Material for sequencing was PBMCs or T cells enriched from blood (not recorded which). V is TRBV5-6 and J is TRBJ1-1; TRBD1 might be the D (5 bases). The sequence was collected from a woman between 18 and 29 years old who had recovered from COVID-19. The CDR3 region has the DNA TGTGCCAGCAGCTTTTCGGCAGGGTGGGGAGAAGCTTTCTTT. It translates to CASSFSAGWGEAFF.